This passage covers 6 T cell receptor beta chains from one sample sequenced in a study of CD8+CD57+ T cells in acquired aplastic anemia. Before being chosen for sequencing, patients had shown CD8+CD57+ cell expansion by flow cytometry. For CDR3 and TCR beta VDJ profiling, genomic DNA was the template used. Each CDR3 protein is one row after TCRdb ran MiXCR on the reads. The sample holds roughly 260,000 distinct CDR3 sequences; around 46% are singletons and the top ten take about 8.3%. Source material: sorted CD4+, CD8+, or CD8+CD57+ T cells (not recorded which) from PBMCs. Receptor source: a human donor with aplastic anemia.

The V and J genes are TRBV15 and TRBJ1-2; D gene unclear. Trimming stripped 3 bases from V and 8 bases from J, with 13 bases between. CDR1 LNHNV and CDR2 YYDKDF come from the germline V gene (reference sequence). The length of the CDR3 is 13 residues. This chain's CDR3 is CATSSRGVRGYTF. CDR3 in DNA: TGTGCCACCAGCAGCAGAGGCGTCAGAGGCTACACCTTC.

This clonotype has more than one count but fewer than ten. The rearrangement links TRBV5-6 to TRBJ2-1; 7 nucleotides align to TRBD1. The germline V gene encodes CDR1 SGHDT and CDR2 YYEEEE. CDR3 length equals 18 residues. V lost 6 bases, J lost 5 bases, and 20 bases stayed unmatched. CDR3 loop: CASNQIGTAKRLNNEQFF. CDR3 DNA: TGTGCCAGCAACCAAATTGGGACAGCTAAGCGACTCAACAATGAGCAGTTCTTC.

This clonotype was seen only a few times. The chain combines TRBV6-6 with TRBJ2-7, with D tentatively TRBD1 or TRBD2 (5 bases each). Germline-derived CDR1 and CDR2 are MNHNY and SVGAGI (reference sequence). CDR3 length equals 16 residues. The V end lost 5 bases, the J end lost 6 bases, and 23 bases lay between the germline ends. This CDR3 is CASSQSERTIAPEQYF. The CDR3 DNA reads as TGTGCCAGCAGTCAGTCGGAGCGGACAATAGCCCCCGAGCAGTACTTC.

This clonotype came up many times. The chain couples TRBV10-2 to TRBJ2-6; possibly TRBD1 or TRBD2 for D (5 bases each). Trimming took off 7 bases at V and 0 bases at J, with 16 bases between the two ends. The CDR3 has 17 residues. Germline V CDR1 and CDR2: WSHSY, SAAADI. CDR3 bases: TGCGCCAGCACCGAAGGGACGTCAAACTCTGGGGCCAACGTCCTGACTTTC. Its translation is CASTEGTSNSGANVLTF.

This clonotype was observed at least ten times. The J gene is TRBJ1-6, the V gene TRBV5-8, with D unclear. The CDR3 spans 15 residues. Trimming left V 0 bases short and J 13 bases short, with 17 bases between. Germline-derived CDR1 and CDR2 are SGHTS and YDEGEE. CDR3 loop: CASSLDLAPGRPLHF. The CDR3 nucleotides read TGTGCCAGCAGCTTGGATCTGGCTCCCGGTCGGCCCCTCCACTTT.

In this sample, this clonotype turned up many times. This chain connects TRBV12-3 or TRBV12-4 to TRBJ2-5; the D gene is possibly TRBD2 (5 bases). V was clipped by 6 bases and J by 4 bases, with 15 bases between them. CDR3 size: 14 residues. The CDR3 is CASSSIGLAETQYF. Written as DNA, the CDR3 is TGTGCCAGCAGCTCGATAGGCCTAGCAGAGACCCAGTACTTC.